This T cell receptor beta chain was observed in a study of blood T cell repertoires in COVID-19. Study information: Whether acute or convalescent, the COVID-19 samples came from the United States, Italy and Spain. T cells, B-cell-depleted T cells, or PBMCs provided the cDNA or gDNA that served as material.

The germline CDR1 and CDR2 sequences are GTSNPN and SVGIG (reference sequence). The ends were cut back, 0 bases at V and 9 bases at J, with 3 bases in the middle. This CDR3 has 11 amino acids. Using immunoSEQ multiplex PCR, the repertoire was profiled, and TCRdb retains in-frame clones only, with some absent. The sample yields tens of thousands of clones, roughly 89% seen once. The chain links TRBV30 to TRBJ1-6; unclear D gene. The receptor was isolated from a woman between 50 and 59 years old with acute COVID-19. The material sequenced was PBMCs or T cells enriched from blood (not recorded which). CDR3 sequence (DNA): TGTGCCTGGAGTGTTAGTTCACCCCTCCACTTT. It translates to CAWSVSSPLHF.